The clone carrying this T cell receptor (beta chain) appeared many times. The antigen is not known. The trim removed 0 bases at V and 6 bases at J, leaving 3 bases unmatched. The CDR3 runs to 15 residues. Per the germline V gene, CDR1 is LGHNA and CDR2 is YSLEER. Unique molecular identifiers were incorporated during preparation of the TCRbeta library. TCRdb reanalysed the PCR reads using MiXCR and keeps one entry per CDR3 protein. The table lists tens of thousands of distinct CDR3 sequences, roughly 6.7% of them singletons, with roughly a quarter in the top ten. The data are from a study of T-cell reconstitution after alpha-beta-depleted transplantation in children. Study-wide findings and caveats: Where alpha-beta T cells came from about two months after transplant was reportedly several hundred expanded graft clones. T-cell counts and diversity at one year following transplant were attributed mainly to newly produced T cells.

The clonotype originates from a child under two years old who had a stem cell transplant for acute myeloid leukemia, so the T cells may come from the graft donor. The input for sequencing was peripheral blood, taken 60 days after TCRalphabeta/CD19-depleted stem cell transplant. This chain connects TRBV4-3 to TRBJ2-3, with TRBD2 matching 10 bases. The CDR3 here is CASSQDPSGSDTQYF. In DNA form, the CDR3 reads TGCGCCAGCAGCCAAGACCCTAGCGGGAGTGATACGCAGTATTTT.